The T cell receptor beta chain under discussion was sequenced for a study of regulatory T cells in long-lasting Graves disease. Arm-PCR with iRepertoire HTBI primers amplified the CDR3 regions for these TCR beta libraries. MiXCR was run by TCRdb on the multiplex PCR reads, yielding one entry per CDR3 protein. The sample has approximately 400,000 distinct CDR3 sequences; 20% to 25% are singletons. This clonotype was seen only a few times. The antigen remains undetermined. This sample's time point: persistent/refractory GD, antithyroid drugs over 5 years with positive TRAb. There was RNA extracted from PBMCs, and the TCR library was made from it. Diagnoses of Graves' disease were made by American Thyroid Association guidelines. Broader study findings: The TCR repertoire of persistent Graves' patients was less diverse than that of newly diagnosed ones.

The specimen comprised peripheral blood mononuclear cells (PBMCs), sampled when the disease was refractory, from a patient treated with antithyroid drugs. This receptor was obtained from a female donor with Graves disease.

CDR3 nucleotides: TGTGCCAGTACCCCTGGACAGGGTCGAAAAAACATTCAGTACTTC. Its translation: CASTPGQGRKNIQYF. The V gene is TRBV19, the J gene TRBJ2-4; 8 nucleotides align to TRBD1. V was pared by 7 bases and J by 4 bases, with 9 bases of the junction left unmatched. Germline CDR1 is LNHDA and CDR2 is SQIVND (reference sequence). The CDR3 extends over 15 amino acids.